Below are 17 T cell receptor beta chains sequenced from a single sample in a study of blood T cell repertoires in COVID-19. Measured with immunoSEQ multiplex PCR; TCRdb has only the in-frame clones, and not every one. Altogether 15,000 to 20,000 clones are present, approximately 90% being singletons, with the ten largest covering about 4.7%. Sequencing was performed on peripheral blood. Receptors originate from a man aged 60 to 75 with active COVID-19.

The gene calls are TRBV18 and TRBJ1-1, with 8 positions matching TRBD1. Germline CDR1 KGHSH, CDR2 LQKENI. V lost 4 bases, J lost 5 bases, and 12 bases stayed unmatched. The CDR3 is 16 residues long. CDR3 in amino acids: CASSLTDSTGGTEAFF. CDR3 coding DNA: TGTGCCAGCTCACTAACAGATTCAACAGGGGGGACTGAAGCTTTCTTT.

CDR3 sequence reads: CASSPTGDPETQYF. The CDR3 DNA follows: TGTGCCAGCTCACCGACAGGGGATCCGGAGACCCAGTACTTC. The chain joins TRBV18 to TRBJ2-5; 8 bases line up with TRBD1. Per germline, CDR1 KGHSH and CDR2 LQKENI. Germline trimming cut 3 bases from V and 5 bases from J; bases unmatched to any gene: 5. The CDR3 is made up of 14 amino acids.

V is TRBV4-1 and J is TRBJ1-1; the D gene is possibly TRBD1 (6 bases). Deletions cut 0 bases from V and 10 bases from J, with 12 bases between. Germline V gives CDR1 MGHRA, CDR2 YSYEKL. The CDR3 is 13 amino acids. The CDR3 protein is CASSQDQGRIAFF. The CDR3 DNA is TGCGCCAGCAGCCAAGATCAGGGGCGGATAGCTTTCTTT.

The chain carries TRBV6-5 and TRBJ2-7; D is unresolved. The CDR3 is 13 residues long. Trimming stripped 6 bases from V and 3 bases from J, with 12 bases between. Per the germline V gene, CDR1 is MNHEY and CDR2 is SVGAGI. This CDR3 reads CASSPTRYYEQYV. The DNA for the CDR3 is TGTGCCAGCAGCCCGACTCGATACTACGAGCAGTACGTC.

The chain couples TRBV3-1 (or the pseudogene TRBV3-2) to TRBJ1-2, with D possibly TRBD1 on 6 matching bases. Germline-derived CDR1 and CDR2 are LGHDT and YNNKEL (reference sequence). This CDR3 comprises 15 residues. V lost 4 bases, J lost 4 bases, and 16 bases lay in between. CDR3 loop: CASSPPLEQGYGYTF. In nucleotides, the CDR3 is TGTGCCAGCAGCCCCCCCCTCGAACAGGGCTATGGCTACACCTTC.

V is TRBV11-2 and J is TRBJ2-1; weak D call: TRBD2 (6 bases). Trimming stripped 4 bases from V and 13 bases from J, with 20 bases between. In germline, CDR1 is SGHAT, CDR2 FQNNGV. There are 14 residues in the CDR3. CDR3 DNA: TGTGCCAGCAGCTCCCTTGCGGGGAGGCCCCAACAGTTCTTC. It translates to CASSSLAGRPQQFF. The full variable domain, with the rest looked up from reference TRBV11-2 and TRBJ2-1, is EAGVAQSPRYKIIEKRQSVAFWCNPISGHATLYWYQQILGQGPKLLIQFQNNGVVDDSQLPKDRFSAERLKGVDSTLKIQPAKLEDSAVYLCASSSLAGRPQQFFGPGTRLTVL.

This chain connects TRBV19 to TRBJ1-5; D is unclear. Germline V lookup: CDR1 LNHDA, CDR2 SQIVND (reference sequence). The V end was cut by 0 bases, the J end by 0 bases, with 6 bases between. The length of the CDR3 is 15 residues. The DNA for the CDR3 is TGTGCCAGTAGTATAGACTCGTATAGCAATCAGCCCCAGCATTTT. Translating gives CASSIDSYSNQPQHF.

The chain couples TRBV18 to TRBJ1-1; D is unresolved. CDR1 and CDR2 (germline): KGHSH, LQKENI. The CDR3 contains 12 residues. The V gene lost 7 bases and the J gene lost 7 bases, with 13 bases spanning the gap. The CDR3 DNA follows: TGTGCCAGCTTCCCCGAGGGCGGTGAAGCTTTCTTT. Encoded protein: CASFPEGGEAFF.

This rearrangement joins TRBV9 to TRBJ2-1; 9 bases align to TRBD2. After removal of 3 bases from V and 5 bases from J, the junction contained 6 bases not matched to a gene. The CDR3 length is 15 residues. The germline V gene encodes CDR1 SGDLS and CDR2 YYNGEE. This CDR3 is CASSEGGLAHNEQFF. For the CDR3, the DNA is TGTGCCAGCAGCGAGGGGGGACTAGCCCACAATGAGCAGTTCTTC.

The CDR3 reads CSASNRGYSNDGYTF. DNA for the CDR3: TGCAGTGCTAGTAACAGGGGGTACTCCAATGATGGCTACACCTTC. The chain carries TRBV20-1 and TRBJ1-2; 8 nucleotides agree with TRBD1. In germline, CDR1 is DFQATT, CDR2 SNEGSKA (reference sequence). Trimming cost V 3 bases and J 6 bases; bases outside gene matches: 12. The CDR3 has 15 residues.

This sequence joins TRBV11-2 and TRBJ2-3, with TRBD1 matching over 7 bases. V was pared by 5 bases and J by 6 bases, with 14 bases of the junction left unmatched. Germline CDR1 SGHAT, CDR2 FQNNGV. This CDR3 contains 16 residues. CDR3 in amino acids: CASSHLTGKIIDTQYF. Written as DNA, the CDR3 is TGTGCCAGCAGCCATCTGACAGGGAAGATCATCGATACGCAGTATTTT.

CDR3 coding DNA: TGTGCCACCCAACCCGGCGGGGGGGCCGGGGAGACCCAGTACTTC. Translated, it gives CATQPGGGAGETQYF. The J gene is TRBJ2-5, the V gene TRBV24-1, with TRBD2 matching 9 bases. The ends lost 9 bases at V and 5 bases at J; junction bases unmatched: 12. The germline CDR1 and CDR2 sequences are KGHDR and SFDVKD. This CDR3 has 15 residues.

This chain uses TRBV5-1 with TRBJ2-2; possibly TRBD2 for D (6 bases). Germline values: CDR1 SGHRS, CDR2 YFSETQ. V was pared by 2 bases and J by 4 bases, with 12 bases between. CDR3 length: 15 residues. DNA of the CDR3: TGCGCCAGCAGCTTATTGCGGGGTCGCACCGGGGAGCTGTTTTTT. Its translation: CASSLLRGRTGELFF.

This clone was seen only a few times. The identical CDR3 is also encoded by other nucleotide sequences in the sample. This chain uses TRBV27 with TRBJ1-1; D is perhaps TRBD1 (5 bases). CDR1 and CDR2 (germline): MNHEY, SMNVEV (reference sequence). V lost 3 bases and J 4 bases, leaving 12 bases between the germline ends. This CDR3 region has 14 residues. CDR3 sequence (DNA): TGTGCCAGCAGTTTCGCAGGGAGGACCACTGAAGCTTTCTTT. Protein sequence: CASSFAGRTTEAFF.

The CDR3, as DNA: TGTGCCAGCAGCTTAGGTCCAGCGGGCGAGCAGTTCTTC. The encoded protein is CASSLGPAGEQFF. This chain uses TRBV7-3 with TRBJ2-1; D possibly corresponds to TRBD2 (6 bases). This CDR3 has 13 amino acids. The germline V gene encodes CDR1 SGHTA and CDR2 FQGTGA. V lost 2 bases, J lost 10 bases, and 12 bases lay in between.

V usage is TRBV20-1 and J usage is TRBJ2-7, with D uncertain. The CDR3 spans 11 residues. Germline V gives CDR1 DFQATT, CDR2 SNEGSKA (reference sequence). The V gene lost 2 bases and the J gene lost 3 bases, with 5 bases spanning the gap. CDR3 DNA: TGCAGTGCTAGACAGGACTACGAGCAGTACGTC. Protein product: CSARQDYEQYV.

This rearrangement joins TRBV4-1 to TRBJ1-4; tentatively, D is TRBD1 (5 bases). Between the trimmed V and J ends, which lost 1 base and 0 bases, there was a span of 6 bases. The germline gives CDR1 MGHRA, CDR2 YSYEKL. This CDR3 has 15 residues. This CDR3 is CASSQGRATNEKLFF. The CDR3 region has the DNA TGCGCCAGCAGCCAAGGCAGGGCAACTAATGAAAAACTGTTTTTT.